One T cell receptor (beta chain) is described in this entry. Its antigen is unknown. Data came from immunoSEQ multiplex PCR; TCRdb stores just in-frame clones and leaves some out. The sample includes roughly 26,000 clones, 75% to 90% seen only once; the top ten take over 12%. This specimen belongs to a study of T cells in localized non-small cell lung cancer. General study results and limits: Uninvolved neighboring lung showed the greatest T cell clonality, exceeding tumor.

CDR3 size: 14 residues. Germline V lookup: CDR1 MNHEY, CDR2 SMNVEV (reference sequence). The ends were cut back, 6 bases at V and 4 bases at J, with 15 bases in the middle. The sample here was peripheral blood, taken before any cancer treatment. The TCR originated in a female donor aged 60 or older with stage II squamous cell lung carcinoma. This chain joins TRBV27 and TRBJ1-1; possible D gene TRBD1, 5 bases. The CDR3 region has the DNA TGTGCCAGCAGCCGCCTCGATAGGGGCACTGAAGCTTTCTTT. Translated: CASSRLDRGTEAFF.